Presented here are 23 T cell receptor beta chains from one specimen sequenced in a study of blood T cell repertoires in COVID-19. The repertoire was sequenced with immunoSEQ multiplex PCR; TCRdb's copy has only in-frame clones and lacks some. The sample includes over 120,000 clones, 88% of them seen just once. Input material: peripheral blood. Receptor source: a man in his 70s with acute or convalescent COVID-19.

The CDR3 nucleotides are TGCAGCGTCAGAACAGGGATGGGCACTGAAGCTTTCTTT. Amino acids: CSVRTGMGTEAFF. V and J are TRBV29-1 and TRBJ1-1; D is perhaps TRBD1 (6 bases). V was pared by 6 bases and J by 4 bases, with 15 bases between. This CDR3 has 13 residues. Germline V gene lookup returns CDR1 SQVTM and CDR2 ANQGSEA.

This rearrangement joins TRBV5-1 to TRBJ1-1; TRBD1 is a possible D gene (6 bases). Germline CDR1 and CDR2: SGHRS and YFSETQ. This CDR3 has 13 amino acids. The V and J ends lost 3 bases and 4 bases respectively, with 10 bases between them. DNA for the CDR3: TGCGCCAGCAGCTCGGGACACGTCACTGAAGCTTTCTTT. Protein product: CASSSGHVTEAFF.

On this clone: Other DNA sequences of this sample code for an identical CDR3. The chain is built from TRBV4-1 and TRBJ2-3; no firm D call. The CDR3 is 13 amino acids. Trimming removed 1 base from V and 1 base from J, with 3 bases in between. Germline V gives CDR1 MGHRA, CDR2 YSYEKL. DNA of the CDR3: TGCGCCAGCAGCCAAGCGGGCACAGATACGCAGTATTTT. Translation gives CASSQAGTDTQYF.

The chain combines TRBV5-1 with TRBJ2-7; TRBD2 aligns across 7 bases. Germline V CDR1 and CDR2: SGHRS, YFSETQ. V gave up 4 bases and J gave up 4 bases; unmatched junction bases: 11. This CDR3 contains 15 residues. The CDR3 DNA sequence: TGCGCCAGCAGCCTCCGGGGAGGGTTTGCGTACGAGCAGTACTTC. Translation: CASSLRGGFAYEQYF.

This clone was counted once. CDR3 bases: TGTGCCAGCAGTGAAGGAACTAGTAGAGCCAAAAACATTCAGTACTTC. Translation: CASSEGTSRAKNIQYF. J is TRBJ2-4 and V is TRBV6-1, with D possibly matching TRBD2 (5 bases). The V and J ends lost 1 base and 0 bases respectively, with 10 bases between them. Germline assignment: CDR1 MNHNS and CDR2 SASEGT. The CDR3 is made up of 16 amino acids.

Here the CDR3 reads CASSLVAGETQETQYF. The CDR3 DNA reads as TGCGCCAGCAGCTTGGTGGCAGGGGAAACCCAAGAGACCCAGTACTTC. The chain links TRBV5-1 to TRBJ2-5, with D possibly TRBD1 on 6 matching bases. The germline V gene encodes CDR1 SGHRS and CDR2 YFSETQ. The V end lost 0 bases, the J end lost 1 base, and 13 bases lay between the germline ends. The CDR3 sequence is 16 residues long.

The V call is TRBV6-5, the J call TRBJ1-2, with 11 bases matching TRBD1. Losses at the gene ends were 4 bases for V and 4 bases for J; bases not matched to a gene: 5. CDR3 length: 15 residues. Germline V gene lookup returns CDR1 MNHEY and CDR2 SVGAGI. The DNA of the CDR3 is TGTGCCAGCAGTTCAAGGACAGGGGGCGGCTATGGCTACACCTTC. This translates into CASSSRTGGGYGYTF.

The V gene is TRBV12-3 or TRBV12-4, the J gene TRBJ1-1; no clear D gene. The CDR3 has 13 residues. The germline V and J ends were trimmed by 4 bases and 7 bases, with 13 bases remaining between them. The CDR3 loop is CASSYLAFVEAFF. For the CDR3, the DNA is TGTGCCAGCAGTTATTTGGCATTTGTTGAAGCTTTCTTT.

The gene calls are TRBV3-1 (or the pseudogene TRBV3-2) and TRBJ2-5, with D unresolved. The CDR3 totals 13 residues. Per the germline V gene, CDR1 is LGHDT and CDR2 is YNNKEL (reference sequence). Deletions cut 0 bases from V and 5 bases from J, with 7 bases between. The CDR3 loop reads CASSQDSKETQYF. CDR3 nucleotides: TGTGCCAGCAGCCAAGATAGTAAGGAGACCCAGTACTTC.

This clone was counted a single time. J is TRBJ1-1 and V is TRBV3-1 (or the pseudogene TRBV3-2), with D possibly TRBD1 on 5 matching bases. The V end lost 4 bases, the J end lost 6 bases, and 21 bases lay between the germline ends. From germline, CDR1 is LGHDT and CDR2 YNNKEL (reference sequence). The length of the CDR3 is 16 residues. CDR3 DNA sequence: TGTGCCAGCAGCCTCTTTTCCGGGACTTCTAGCGCTGAAGCTTTCTTT. This sequence encodes CASSLFSGTSSAEAFF.

The chain recombines TRBV5-1 with TRBJ1-6; 7 nucleotides align to TRBD1. V shed 0 bases and J 7 bases; nucleotides not matched to a gene: 1. The CDR3 covers 14 residues. Per germline, CDR1 SGHRS and CDR2 YFSETQ. The CDR3: CASSLAQGNSPLHF. In nucleotides, the CDR3 is TGCGCCAGCAGCTTGGCACAGGGGAATTCACCCCTCCACTTT.

The V call is TRBV15, the J call TRBJ1-1; D is ambiguous. Germline assignment: CDR1 LNHNV and CDR2 YYDKDF (reference sequence). There are 14 residues in the CDR3. Trimming removed 0 bases from V and 10 bases from J, with 15 bases in between. The CDR3 loop reads CATSRDDIPEGAFF. The CDR3, as DNA: TGTGCCACCAGCAGAGACGATATCCCGGAGGGAGCTTTCTTT.

This chain uses TRBV28 with TRBJ1-5; maybe TRBD1 (6 bases). V shed 7 bases and J shed 6 bases, with 22 bases lying between them. The germline V gene encodes CDR1 MDHEN and CDR2 SYDVKM. The CDR3 is 16 residues long. This CDR3 is CASTIGMGRGRQPQHF. The CDR3 DNA reads TGTGCCAGCACCATAGGGATGGGCAGGGGACGTCAGCCCCAGCATTTT.

The CDR3 nucleotides are TGCGCCAGCAGCTTGGATTATTCGGGGGCTGGAAACACCATATATTTT. This sequence encodes CASSLDYSGAGNTIYF. V gene TRBV5-1 combines with J gene TRBJ1-3, with D possibly being TRBD1 (5 bases). Germline-derived CDR1 and CDR2 are SGHRS and YFSETQ. V was shortened by 0 bases and J by 2 bases, with 12 bases between the two germline ends. The CDR3 has 16 amino acids.

V and J are TRBV12-3 or TRBV12-4 and TRBJ1-5; D call uncertain. V lost 3 bases and J 6 bases, leaving 9 bases between the germline ends. The CDR3 has 13 residues. CDR3 region: CASSFSGIQPQHF. CDR3 bases: TGTGCCAGCAGTTTTTCGGGGATTCAGCCCCAGCATTTT.

V is TRBV6-6 and J is TRBJ2-7; tentatively, D is TRBD1 (6 bases). The V gene lost 2 bases and the J gene lost 2 bases, with 10 bases spanning the gap. CDR1 is MNHNY, CDR2 SVGAGI, per germline (reference sequence). The CDR3 has 14 amino acids. The CDR3 coding sequence is TGTGCCAGCAGTTACCCAGGGGTAACCTACGAGCAGTACTTC. It codes for CASSYPGVTYEQYF.

The CDR3 protein is CASSLGQGNNQPQHF. The CDR3 nucleotides are TGTGCCAGCAGCCTCGGACAGGGGAACAATCAGCCCCAGCATTTT. V usage is TRBV7-8 and J usage is TRBJ1-5; 9 bases are a match to TRBD1. This CDR3 contains 15 residues. Germline-derived CDR1 and CDR2 are SGHVS and FQNEAQ. J gave up 3 bases and V 5 bases, and 5 bases lay outside the gene matches.

This chain joins TRBV2 and TRBJ1-2, with D maybe TRBD1 (5 bases). Germline CDR1 and CDR2: SNHLY and FYNNEI. CDR3 length: 14 amino acids. V was cut by 6 bases and J by 2 bases, with 13 bases left in between. CDR3 region: CASSFQGLNYGYTF. CDR3 nucleotide sequence: TGTGCCAGCAGCTTCCAGGGCCTGAACTATGGCTACACCTTC.

The chain employs TRBV19 and TRBJ1-2, with 8 nucleotides matching TRBD1. Germline-derived CDR1 and CDR2 are LNHDA and SQIVND (reference sequence). This CDR3 comprises 14 residues. Trimming took 5 bases from V and 1 from J; bases not matched to a gene: 3. The CDR3 sequence is CASSSDRVNYGYTF. The CDR3 DNA follows: TGTGCCAGTAGTTCGGACAGGGTTAACTATGGCTACACCTTC.

The chain combines TRBV11-2 with TRBJ1-1, with a tentative D call TRBD1 (5 bases). The CDR3 sequence is 17 residues long. V dropped 6 bases and J dropped 1 base, with 21 bases sitting between them. Germline V gene sequence: CDR1 SGHAT, CDR2 FQNNGV. The CDR3 DNA is TGTGCCAGCAGGGGTTTTCGGGGGAGGGGTAGGAACACTGAAGCTTTCTTT. Its translation: CASRGFRGRGRNTEAFF.

This chain uses TRBV19 with TRBJ1-5, with 8 nucleotides matching TRBD1. Germline CDR1 is LNHDA and CDR2 is SQIVND (reference sequence). This CDR3 comprises 15 residues. V was clipped by 7 bases and J by 7 bases; unmatched bases: 12. This CDR3 reads CASTGQGGEYQPQHF. Here the CDR3 DNA reads TGTGCCAGTACTGGACAGGGAGGTGAATACCAGCCCCAGCATTTT.

The chain carries TRBV7-8 and TRBJ2-2; the D is unclear. CDR3 length: 13 residues. Germline V gives CDR1 SGHVS, CDR2 FQNEAQ. V lost 5 bases and J 1 base, leaving 5 bases between the germline ends. CDR3 sequence reads: CASSPQNTGELFF. The CDR3 DNA reads as TGTGCCAGCAGCCCACAGAACACCGGGGAGCTGTTTTTT.

The genes are TRBV6-5 and TRBJ2-5; possibly TRBD1 for D (7 bases). The V end lost 6 bases, the J end lost 5 bases, and 16 bases lay between the germline ends. The CDR3 has 14 residues. The germline V gene has CDR1 MNHEY and CDR2 SVGAGI. The DNA of the CDR3 is TGTGCCAGCAGAAGACAGGGAGGTACGGAGACCCAGTACTTC. It specifies CASRRQGGTETQYF.